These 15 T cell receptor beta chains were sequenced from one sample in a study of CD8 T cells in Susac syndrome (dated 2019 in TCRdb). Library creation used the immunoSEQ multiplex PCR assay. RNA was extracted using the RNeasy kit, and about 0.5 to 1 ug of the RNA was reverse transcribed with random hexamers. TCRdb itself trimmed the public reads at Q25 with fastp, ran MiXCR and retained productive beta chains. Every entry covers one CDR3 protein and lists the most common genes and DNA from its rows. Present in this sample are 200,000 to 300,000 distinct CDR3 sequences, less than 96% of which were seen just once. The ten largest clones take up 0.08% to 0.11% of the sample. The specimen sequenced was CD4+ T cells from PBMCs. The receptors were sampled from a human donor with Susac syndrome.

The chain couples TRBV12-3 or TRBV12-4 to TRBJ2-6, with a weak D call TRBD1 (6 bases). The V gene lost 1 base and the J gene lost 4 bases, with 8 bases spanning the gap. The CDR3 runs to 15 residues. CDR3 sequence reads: CASSLGGTGANVLTF. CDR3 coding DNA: TGTGCCAGCAGTTTAGGAGGGACAGGGGCCAACGTCCTGACTTTC.

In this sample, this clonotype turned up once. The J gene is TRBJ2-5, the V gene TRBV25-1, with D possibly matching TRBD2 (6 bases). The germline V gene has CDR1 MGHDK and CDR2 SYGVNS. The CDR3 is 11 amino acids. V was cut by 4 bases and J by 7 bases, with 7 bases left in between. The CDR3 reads CASSAEGTQYF. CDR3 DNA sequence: TGTGCCAGCAGTGCGGAGGGGACCCAGTACTTC.

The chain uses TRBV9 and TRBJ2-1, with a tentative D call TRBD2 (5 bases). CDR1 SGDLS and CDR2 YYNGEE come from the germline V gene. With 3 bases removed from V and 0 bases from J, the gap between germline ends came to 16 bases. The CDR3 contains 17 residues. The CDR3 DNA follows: TGTGCCAGCAGCGGGCGGGTTGGATTCAGCTCCTACAATGAGCAGTTCTTC. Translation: CASSGRVGFSSYNEQFF.

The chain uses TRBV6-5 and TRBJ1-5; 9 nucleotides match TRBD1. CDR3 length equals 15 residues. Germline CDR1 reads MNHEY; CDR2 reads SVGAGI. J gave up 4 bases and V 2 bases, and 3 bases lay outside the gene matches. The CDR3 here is CASSYGTGHNQPQHF. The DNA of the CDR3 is TGTGCCAGCAGTTACGGGACAGGGCATAATCAGCCCCAGCATTTT.

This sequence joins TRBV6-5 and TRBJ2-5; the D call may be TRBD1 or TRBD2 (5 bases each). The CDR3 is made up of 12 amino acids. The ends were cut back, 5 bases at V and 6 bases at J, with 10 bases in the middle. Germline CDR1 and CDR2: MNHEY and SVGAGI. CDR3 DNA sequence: TGTGCCAGCAGTCGAAGGGGACAGACCCAGTACTTC. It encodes CASSRRGQTQYF.

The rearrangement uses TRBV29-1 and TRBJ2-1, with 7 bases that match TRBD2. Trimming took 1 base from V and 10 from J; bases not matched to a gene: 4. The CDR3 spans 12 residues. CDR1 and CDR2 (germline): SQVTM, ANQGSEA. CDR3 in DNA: TGCAGCGTTGAAGGGGGAGGGGACGAGCAGTTCTTC. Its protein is CSVEGGGDEQFF.

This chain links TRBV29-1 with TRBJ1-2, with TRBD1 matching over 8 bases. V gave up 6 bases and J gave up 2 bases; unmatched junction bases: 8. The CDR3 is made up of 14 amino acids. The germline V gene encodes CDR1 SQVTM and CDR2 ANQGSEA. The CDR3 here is CSVLKQGVNYGYTF. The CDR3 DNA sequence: TGCAGCGTACTAAAACAGGGGGTGAACTATGGCTACACCTTC.

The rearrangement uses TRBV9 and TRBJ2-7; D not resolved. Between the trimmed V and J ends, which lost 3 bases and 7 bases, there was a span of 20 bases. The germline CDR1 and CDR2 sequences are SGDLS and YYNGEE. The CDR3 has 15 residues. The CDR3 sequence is CASSESPTLGQEQYF. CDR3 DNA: TGTGCCAGCAGCGAGAGCCCCACCCTGGGTCAAGAGCAGTACTTC.

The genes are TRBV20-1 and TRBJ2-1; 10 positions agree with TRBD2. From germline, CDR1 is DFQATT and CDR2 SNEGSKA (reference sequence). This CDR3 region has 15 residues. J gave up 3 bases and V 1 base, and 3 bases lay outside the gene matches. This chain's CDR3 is CSARGTSGNYNEQFF. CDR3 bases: TGCAGTGCTAGAGGGACTAGCGGAAACTACAATGAGCAGTTCTTC.

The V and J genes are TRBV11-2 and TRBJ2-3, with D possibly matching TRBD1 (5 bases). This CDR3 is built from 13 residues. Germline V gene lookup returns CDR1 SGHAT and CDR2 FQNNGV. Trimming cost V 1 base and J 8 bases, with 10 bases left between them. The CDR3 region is CASSLAGQGTQYF. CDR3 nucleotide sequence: TGTGCCAGCAGCTTAGCCGGACAAGGTACGCAGTATTTT. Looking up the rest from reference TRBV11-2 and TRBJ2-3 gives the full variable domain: EAGVAQSPRYKIIEKRQSVAFWCNPISGHATLYWYQQILGQGPKLLIQFQNNGVVDDSQLPKDRFSAERLKGVDSTLKIQPAKLEDSAVYLCASSLAGQGTQYFGPGTRLTVL.

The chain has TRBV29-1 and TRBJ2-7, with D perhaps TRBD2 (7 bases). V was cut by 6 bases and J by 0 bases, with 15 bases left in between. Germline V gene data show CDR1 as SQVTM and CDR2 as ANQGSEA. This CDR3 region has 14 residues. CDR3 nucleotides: TGCAGCGTGGGGGGGGCTAGCGGCTCCTACGAGCAGTACTTC. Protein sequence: CSVGGASGSYEQYF.

CDR3 DNA sequence: TGTGCCAGCAGCTTGGTCGGACTACAGAACACCGGGGAGCTGTTTTTT. Translating gives CASSLVGLQNTGELFF. The chain links TRBV5-4 to TRBJ2-2, with D possibly being TRBD2 (6 bases). CDR1 is SGHNT, CDR2 YYREEE, per germline (reference sequence). The CDR3 has 16 residues. Trimming removed 0 bases from V and 1 base from J, with 10 bases in between.

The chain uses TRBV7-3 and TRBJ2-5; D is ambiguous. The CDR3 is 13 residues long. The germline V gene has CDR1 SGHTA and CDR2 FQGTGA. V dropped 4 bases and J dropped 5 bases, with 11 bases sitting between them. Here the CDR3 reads CASSSVARETQYF. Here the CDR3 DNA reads TGTGCCAGCAGCTCCGTGGCTCGGGAGACCCAGTACTTC.

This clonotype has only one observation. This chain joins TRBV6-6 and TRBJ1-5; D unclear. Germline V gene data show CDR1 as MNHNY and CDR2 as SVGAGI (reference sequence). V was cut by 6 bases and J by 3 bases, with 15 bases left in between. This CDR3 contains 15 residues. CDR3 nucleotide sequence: TGTGCCAGCAGATCCCACGACATGCCCAATCAGCCCCAGCATTTT. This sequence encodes CASRSHDMPNQPQHF.

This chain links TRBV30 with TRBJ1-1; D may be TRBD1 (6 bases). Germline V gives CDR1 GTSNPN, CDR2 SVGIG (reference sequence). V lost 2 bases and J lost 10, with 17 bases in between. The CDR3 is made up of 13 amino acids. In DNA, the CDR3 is TGTGCCTGGAGTTCGGTGGGAGGGGGAAGAGCTTTCTTT. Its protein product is CAWSSVGGGRAFF.